A single sample is the source of the 24 T cell receptor beta chains below, sequenced in a study of T cell responses to AZD1222 COVID-19 vaccine. The protocol was immunoSEQ multiplex PCR, while the TCRdb copy is restricted to in-frame clones and leaves out a portion. The sample carries tens of thousands of clones, 70% to 80% recorded once. Here the sequenced sample was peripheral blood, taken 28 days after the second AZD1222 dose. The receptors stem from an adult who received the AZD1222 COVID-19 vaccine.

The chain links TRBV21-1 to TRBJ1-1. TRBV21-1 is recorded as a pseudogene. This CDR3 comprises 14 residues. CDR3 coding DNA: TGTGCCAGCAGCAAAGTGGTAGCGAACACTGAAGCTTTCTTT. Amino acids: CASSKVVANTEAFF.

Concerning this clone itself: Other DNA sequences of this sample code for an identical CDR3. The chain couples TRBV5-1 to TRBJ2-6, with D perhaps TRBD2 (6 bases). The CDR3 spans 14 residues. V was cut by 5 bases and J by 0 bases, with 6 bases left in between. Germline CDR1 is SGHRS and CDR2 is YFSETQ. The CDR3 coding sequence is TGCGCCAGCAGTAGCGGCTCTGGGGCCAACGTCCTGACTTTC. Protein product: CASSSGSGANVLTF.

The CDR3 spells CAISDPGTENGYTF. As DNA, the CDR3 is TGTGCCATCAGCGATCCCGGGACAGAGAATGGCTACACCTTC. V usage is TRBV10-3 and J usage is TRBJ1-2, with 7 bases that match TRBD1. V lost 6 bases, J lost 6 bases, and 10 bases stayed unmatched. This CDR3 region has 14 residues. CDR1 and CDR2 (germline): ENHRY, SYGVKD.

The CDR3 region is CASSGGQGQAYGYTF. The CDR3 DNA follows: TGCGCCAGCAGCGGGGGACAGGGGCAGGCCTATGGCTACACCTTC. The chain is built from TRBV5-1 and TRBJ1-2, with 10 nucleotides matching TRBD1. The V gene's germline CDR1 is SGHRS and CDR2 YFSETQ. With V trimmed by 4 bases and J by 4 bases, 7 bases remained unmatched. This CDR3 comprises 15 residues.

This sequence joins TRBV30 and TRBJ1-2; no firm D call. The CDR3 runs 13 residues. V dropped 4 bases and J dropped 8 bases, with 17 bases sitting between them. CDR1 and CDR2 from the germline V gene are GTSNPN and SVGIG (reference sequence). The CDR3 sequence: CAWNGLAEDGYTF. CDR3 nucleotide sequence: TGTGCCTGGAACGGTTTAGCCGAGGACGGCTACACCTTC.

The V gene is TRBV30, the J gene TRBJ2-7, with D perhaps matching TRBD1 (5 bases). The V gene's germline CDR1 is GTSNPN and CDR2 SVGIG (reference sequence). Trimming shortened V by 5 bases and J by 4 bases, and 18 bases separated the two germline ends. There are 14 residues in the CDR3. This CDR3 reads CAWENKGNLYEQYF. For the CDR3, the DNA is TGTGCCTGGGAAAATAAGGGGAACCTATACGAGCAGTACTTC.

V and J are TRBV5-4 and TRBJ2-3; 11 bases align to TRBD2. Germline V CDR1 and CDR2: SGHNT, YYREEE (reference sequence). The CDR3 has 18 residues. Trimming cost V 4 bases and J 2 bases; bases outside gene matches: 12. CDR3 sequence reads: CASSVVASGGPFTDTQYF. The CDR3 bases are TGTGCCAGCAGCGTGGTGGCTAGCGGGGGGCCTTTCACAGATACGCAGTATTTT.

The CDR3 DNA reads TGTGCCAGCAGCGGAGAAACAGGGACCTATGGCTACACCTTC. Residues: CASSGETGTYGYTF. The chain has TRBV9 and TRBJ1-2, with a tentative D call TRBD1 (6 bases). V dropped 3 bases and J dropped 4 bases, with 13 bases sitting between them. This CDR3 contains 14 residues. The germline V gene encodes CDR1 SGDLS and CDR2 YYNGEE. Combining the CDR3 with reference TRBV9 and TRBJ1-2 gives the whole variable domain DSGVTQTPKHLITATGQRVTLRCSPRSGDLSVYWYQQSLDQGLQFLIQYYNGEERAKGNILERFSAQQFPDLHSELNLSSLELGDSALYFCASSGETGTYGYTFGSGTRLTVV.

This chain joins TRBV6-5 and TRBJ2-1; D tentatively reads TRBD1 or TRBD2 (7 bases each). The germline V gene encodes CDR1 MNHEY and CDR2 SVGAGI. The CDR3 totals 14 residues. The V gene lost 5 bases and the J gene lost 1 base, with 9 bases spanning the gap. This CDR3 reads CASSQGGSYNEQFF. The CDR3, as DNA: TGTGCCAGCAGTCAGGGGGGGTCCTACAATGAGCAGTTCTTC.

The chain joins TRBV6-5 to TRBJ1-6; D is uncertain. The CDR3 is 13 amino acids. CDR1 and CDR2 (germline): MNHEY, SVGAGI. Trimming cost V 2 bases and J 9 bases, with 8 bases left between them. The CDR3 sequence: CASSYVQISPLHF. The CDR3 region has the DNA TGTGCCAGCAGTTACGTCCAGATTTCACCCCTCCACTTT.

V is TRBV6-5 and J is TRBJ1-2, with D perhaps TRBD1 (6 bases). Trimming took off 6 bases at V and 6 bases at J, with 14 bases between the two ends. This CDR3 comprises 13 residues. Germline V CDR1 and CDR2: MNHEY, SVGAGI. CDR3: CASRLHRANGYTF. The CDR3, as DNA: TGTGCCAGCAGGCTGCACAGGGCAAATGGCTACACCTTC.

V gene TRBV2 combines with J gene TRBJ2-3, with 10 bases lining up with TRBD1. This CDR3 spans 15 amino acids. Trimming at V came to 5 bases and at J to 4 bases, leaving 6 bases not matched to a gene. Germline lookup yields CDR1 SNHLY and CDR2 FYNNEI. CDR3 DNA: TGTGCCAGCAGTTCCGGGACAGGGGATCCAGATACGCAGTATTTT. Residues: CASSSGTGDPDTQYF.

The chain combines TRBV6-5 with TRBJ2-3, with 9 bases that match TRBD1. This CDR3 is 15 amino acids long. The junction had 8 bases not matched to a gene; V was cut back by 4 bases and J by 6 bases. Germline values: CDR1 MNHEY, CDR2 SVGAGI. CDR3 DNA: TGTGCCAGCAGTTCAGGGACAGGGAGATCTGATACGCAGTATTTT. Its translation is CASSSGTGRSDTQYF.

The CDR3 sequence is CATSDFRLGNEQFF. The CDR3 DNA is TGTGCCACCAGTGATTTTCGCCTTGGTAATGAGCAGTTCTTC. V usage is TRBV24-1 and J usage is TRBJ2-1, with D unresolved. V shed 1 base and J shed 7 bases, with 10 bases lying between them. The germline CDR1 and CDR2 sequences are KGHDR and SFDVKD. The CDR3 spans 14 residues.

This chain joins TRBV5-6 and TRBJ1-2; no clear D gene. V was shortened by 4 bases and J by 3 bases, with 10 bases between the two germline ends. CDR1 and CDR2 (germline): SGHDT, YYEEEE. The CDR3 spans 13 residues. CDR3 loop: CASSPDGDYGYTF. CDR3 bases: TGTGCCAGCAGCCCCGACGGAGACTATGGCTACACCTTC.

The chain combines TRBV6-5 with TRBJ1-1; D unclear. The CDR3 has 14 residues. In germline, CDR1 is MNHEY, CDR2 SVGAGI. The ends were cut back, 10 bases at V and 1 base at J, with 16 bases in the middle. The CDR3 region has the DNA TGTGCCACCTCGGGAATACGCCGGAACACTGAAGCTTTCTTT. Amino acids: CATSGIRRNTEAFF.

The chain employs TRBV3-1 (or the pseudogene TRBV3-2) and TRBJ1-1; D is unclear. V lost 0 bases and J 0 bases, leaving 14 bases between the germline ends. This CDR3 region has 17 residues. CDR1 LGHDT and CDR2 YNNKEL come from the germline V gene (reference sequence). The CDR3 nucleotides are TGTGCCAGCAGCCAAGATCGCGGGGTCAGTCTGAACACTGAAGCTTTCTTT. It encodes CASSQDRGVSLNTEAFF.

The chain couples TRBV23-1 to TRBJ2-7; 10 bases line up with TRBD1. TRBV23-1 is an ORF, with its function uncertain. This CDR3 has 17 amino acids. Trimming cost V 0 bases and J 0 bases; bases outside gene matches: 5. CDR3 nucleotide sequence: TGCGCCAGCAGTCAATCGCCCCGACAGGGGGCCTCCTACGAGCAGTACTTC. It translates to CASSQSPRQGASYEQYF.

This chain links TRBV9 with TRBJ2-2; D is tentatively TRBD1 or TRBD2 (6 bases each). V was shortened by 1 base and J by 0 bases, with 16 bases between the two germline ends. The CDR3 extends over 18 amino acids. Germline-derived CDR1 and CDR2 are SGDLS and YYNGEE. Here the CDR3 reads CASSVFGTGATNTGELFF. The CDR3 nucleotides read TGTGCCAGCAGCGTATTCGGAACGGGGGCCACGAACACCGGGGAGCTGTTTTTT.

The chain carries TRBV5-1 and TRBJ2-2, with TRBD2 matching over 9 bases. J lost 1 base, V lost 1 base, and 11 bases had no gene match. Germline CDR1 is SGHRS and CDR2 is YFSETQ. The CDR3 consists of 19 residues. CDR3 protein: CASSLKVFAGGQNTGELFF. CDR3 bases: TGCGCCAGCAGCTTGAAGGTGTTCGCGGGGGGGCAGAACACCGGGGAGCTGTTTTTT. Complete variable domain (other parts from reference TRBV5-1 and TRBJ2-2): KAGVTQTPRYLIKTRGQQVTLSCSPISGHRSVSWYQQTPGQGLQFLFEYFSETQRNKGNFPGRFSGRQFSNSRSEMNVSTLELGDSALYLCASSLKVFAGGQNTGELFFGEGSRLTVL.

The chain couples TRBV7-8 to TRBJ2-1; 7 bases are a match to TRBD2. CDR3 length: 16 amino acids. Trimming took 0 bases from V and 8 from J; bases not matched to a gene: 10. Germline CDR1 SGHVS, CDR2 FQNEAQ. The CDR3 region is CASSLARPGGRHEQFF. The DNA for the CDR3 is TGTGCCAGCAGCTTAGCTCGGCCGGGGGGTCGCCATGAGCAGTTCTTC. The entire variable domain, with the rest obtained from reference TRBV7-8 and TRBJ2-1, is as follows: GAGVSQSPRYKVAKRGQDVALRCDPISGHVSLFWYQQALGQGPEFLTYFQNEAQLDKSGLPSDRFFAERPEGSVSTLKIQRTQQEDSAVYLCASSLARPGGRHEQFFGPGTRLTVL.

The chain carries TRBV14 and TRBJ1-2, with a possible D match to TRBD1 (5 bases). The CDR3 is 16 residues long. The ends were cut back, 2 bases at V and 4 bases at J, with 17 bases in the middle. Germline-derived CDR1 and CDR2 are SGHDN and FVKESK. The CDR3 DNA sequence: TGTGCCAGCAGCCAACACTTAGGGACTGTTCCCTATGGCTACACCTTC. It translates to CASSQHLGTVPYGYTF.

The rearrangement links TRBV10-3 to TRBJ2-3; D might be TRBD1 or TRBD2, each matching 6 bases. The CDR3 consists of 14 residues. Per the germline V gene, CDR1 is ENHRY and CDR2 is SYGVKD. Trimming removed 7 bases at V and 4 bases at J, with 15 bases between. The CDR3 protein is CAIKGLGGPDTQYF. CDR3 sequence (DNA): TGTGCCATCAAGGGACTGGGGGGCCCAGATACGCAGTATTTT.

In its sample, this clone was seen a few times. The chain has TRBV7-9 and TRBJ2-3; D is ambiguous. Germline V gene sequence: CDR1 SEHNR, CDR2 FQNEAQ (reference sequence). The CDR3 is 11 residues long. Trimming stripped 5 bases from V and 5 bases from J, with 5 bases between. The CDR3 nucleotides read TGTGCCAGCAGCCAGCAAGATACGCAGTATTTT. Amino acids: CASSQQDTQYF.